This T cell receptor beta chain was identified during a study of OX40 agonist ivuxolimab in advanced cancers. Study overall: Ivuxolimab, an agonist antibody against OX40 (CD134), was given to patients. General study findings and limits: Some nonresponders also had low normalized T-cell clonal expansion. Among expanded peripheral T cells, antigen specificity went undetermined.

V was trimmed by 1 base and J by 8 bases, leaving 8 bases between them. Germline V lookup: CDR1 GTSNPN, CDR2 SVGIG (reference sequence). The CDR3 has 11 residues. The protocol was immunoSEQ multiplex PCR, while the TCRdb copy is restricted to in-frame clones and leaves out a portion. The sample comprises approximately 84,000 clones, around 86% of which are singletons, and about 2% rests with the top ten. This clone was found a few times. Its target is unknown. Source: CD4+ or CD8+ T cells sorted from blood, taken in a trial of the OX40 agonist ivuxolimab. This receptor was identified in an adult with an advanced solid tumor such as melanoma, head and neck, liver or kidney cancer. This chain uses TRBV30 with TRBJ1-2, with unresolved D. This CDR3 is CAWSGGSGYTF. The CDR3 bases are TGTGCCTGGAGTGGAGGGAGCGGCTACACCTTC.